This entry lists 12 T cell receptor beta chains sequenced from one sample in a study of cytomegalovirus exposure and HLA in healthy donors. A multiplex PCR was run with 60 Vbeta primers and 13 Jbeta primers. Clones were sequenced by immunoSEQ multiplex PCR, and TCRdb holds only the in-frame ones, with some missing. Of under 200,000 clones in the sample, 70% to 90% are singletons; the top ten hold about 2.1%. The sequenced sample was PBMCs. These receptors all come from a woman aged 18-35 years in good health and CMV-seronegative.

The CDR3: CASSLLDEQFF. As DNA, the CDR3 is TGCGCCAGCAGCTTGCTAGATGAGCAGTTCTTC. The V and J genes are TRBV5-1 and TRBJ2-1, with D unresolved. The CDR3 extends over 11 amino acids. Germline lookup yields CDR1 SGHRS and CDR2 YFSETQ. V lost 1 base and J lost 8, with 4 bases in between.

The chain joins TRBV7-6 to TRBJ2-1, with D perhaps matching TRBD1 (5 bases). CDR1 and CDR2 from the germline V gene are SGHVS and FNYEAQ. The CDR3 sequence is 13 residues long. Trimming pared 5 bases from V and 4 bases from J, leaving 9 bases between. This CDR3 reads CASSHGHYNEQFF. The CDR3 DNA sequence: TGTGCCAGCAGCCATGGACATTACAATGAGCAGTTCTTC. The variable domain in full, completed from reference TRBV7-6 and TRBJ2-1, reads GAGVSQSPRYKVTKRGQDVALRCDPISGHVSLYWYRQALGQGPEFLTYFNYEAQQDKSGLPNDRFSAERPEGSISTLTIQRTEQRDSAMYRCASSHGHYNEQFFGPGTRLTVL.

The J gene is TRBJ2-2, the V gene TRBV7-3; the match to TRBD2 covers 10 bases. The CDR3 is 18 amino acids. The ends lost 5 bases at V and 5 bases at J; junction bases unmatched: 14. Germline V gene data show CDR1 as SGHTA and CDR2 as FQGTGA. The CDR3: CASSPSGSGGPLTGELFF. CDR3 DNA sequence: TGTGCCAGCAGCCCCTCCGGTAGCGGGGGGCCCCTGACCGGGGAGCTGTTTTTT.

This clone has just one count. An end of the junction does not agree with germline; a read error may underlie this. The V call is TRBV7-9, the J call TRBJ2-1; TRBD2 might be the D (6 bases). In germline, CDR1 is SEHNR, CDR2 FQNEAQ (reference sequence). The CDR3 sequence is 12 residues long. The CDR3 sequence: CSSSPGTGEQFF. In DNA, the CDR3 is TGTTCCAGCAGTCCCGGGACTGGTGAGCAGTTCTTC.

As DNA, the CDR3 is TGTGCCAGCTCACGATCTGGGCAATCCACCTCTAATCAGCCCCAGCATTTT. As protein: CASSRSGQSTSNQPQHF. This rearrangement joins TRBV18 to TRBJ1-5, with unresolved D. Between the trimmed V and J ends, which lost 4 bases and 4 bases, there was a span of 20 bases. The CDR3 runs to 17 residues. The germline CDR1 and CDR2 sequences are KGHSH and LQKENI.

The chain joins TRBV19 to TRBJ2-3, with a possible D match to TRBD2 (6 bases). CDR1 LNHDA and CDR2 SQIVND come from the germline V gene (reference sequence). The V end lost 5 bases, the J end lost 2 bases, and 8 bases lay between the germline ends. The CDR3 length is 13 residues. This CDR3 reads CASSWGVTDTQYF. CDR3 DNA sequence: TGTGCCAGTAGTTGGGGGGTCACAGATACGCAGTATTTT.

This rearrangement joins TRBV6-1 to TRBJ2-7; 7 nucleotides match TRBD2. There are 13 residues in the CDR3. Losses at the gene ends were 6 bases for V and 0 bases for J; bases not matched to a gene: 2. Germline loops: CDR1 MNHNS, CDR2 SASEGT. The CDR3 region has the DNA TGTGCCAGCAGGGGGGGGATCTCCTACGAGCAGTACTTC. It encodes CASRGGISYEQYF.

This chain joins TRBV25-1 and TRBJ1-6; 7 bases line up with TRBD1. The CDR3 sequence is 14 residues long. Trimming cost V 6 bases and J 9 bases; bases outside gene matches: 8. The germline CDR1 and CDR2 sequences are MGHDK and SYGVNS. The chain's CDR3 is CASRNTGEGSPLHF. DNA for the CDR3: TGTGCCAGCAGGAACACAGGGGAAGGTTCACCCCTCCACTTT. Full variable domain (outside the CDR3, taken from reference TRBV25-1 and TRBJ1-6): EADIYQTPRYLVIGTGKKITLECSQTMGHDKMYWYQQDPGMELHLIHYSYGVNSTEKGDLSSESTVSRIRTEHFPLTLESARPSHTSQYLCASRNTGEGSPLHFGNGTRLTVT.

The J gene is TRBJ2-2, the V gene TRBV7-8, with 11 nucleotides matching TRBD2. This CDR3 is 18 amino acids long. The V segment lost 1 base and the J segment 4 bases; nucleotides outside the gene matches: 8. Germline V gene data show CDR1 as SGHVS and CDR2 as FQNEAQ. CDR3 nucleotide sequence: TGTGCCAGCAGCTTAGGAGTTCTAGCGGGAGGACCCACCGGGGAGCTGTTTTTT. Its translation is CASSLGVLAGGPTGELFF.

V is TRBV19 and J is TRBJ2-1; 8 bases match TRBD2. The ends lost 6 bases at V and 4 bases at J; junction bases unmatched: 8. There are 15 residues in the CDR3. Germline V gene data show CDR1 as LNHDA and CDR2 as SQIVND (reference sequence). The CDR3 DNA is TGTGCCAGTAGACCCGGGGGGGTCGTATACAATGAGCAGTTCTTC. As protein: CASRPGGVVYNEQFF.

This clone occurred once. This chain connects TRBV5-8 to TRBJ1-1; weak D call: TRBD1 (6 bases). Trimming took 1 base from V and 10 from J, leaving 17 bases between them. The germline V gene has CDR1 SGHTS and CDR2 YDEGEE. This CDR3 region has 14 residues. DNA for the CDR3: TGTGCCAGCAGCTTGTATTCGCAGGGGCTGGGAGCTTTCTTT. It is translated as CASSLYSQGLGAFF.

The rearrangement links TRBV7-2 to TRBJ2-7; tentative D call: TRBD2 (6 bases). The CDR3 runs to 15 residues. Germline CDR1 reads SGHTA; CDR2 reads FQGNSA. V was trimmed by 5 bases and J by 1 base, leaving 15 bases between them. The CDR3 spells CASSRPRLGSYEQYF. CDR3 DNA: TGTGCCAGCAGCCGACCGAGACTAGGGTCCTACGAGCAGTACTTC.